These 15 T cell receptor beta chains share one sample of origin, sequenced in a study of blood T cell repertoires in COVID-19. TCRdb's table, derived via immunoSEQ multiplex PCR, lists solely in-frame clones and lacks some. The sample consists of approximately 70,000 clones, roughly 87% of them appearing once. Sample: peripheral blood. The source of these receptors is a woman in her fifties or sixties with acute or convalescent COVID-19.

The chain carries TRBV29-1 and TRBJ1-1; 7 positions agree with TRBD1. The V gene end was trimmed by 4 bases and the J gene end by 5 bases; junction bases not matched to a gene: 7. Looked up from germline, CDR1 is SQVTM and CDR2 is ANQGSEA. The CDR3 consists of 13 residues. This CDR3 is CSVGSGGWTEAFF. Written as DNA, the CDR3 is TGCAGCGTTGGATCAGGGGGTTGGACTGAAGCTTTCTTT.

This chain joins TRBV18 and TRBJ1-1, with 7 bases aligning to TRBD1. Per the germline V gene, CDR1 is KGHSH and CDR2 is LQKENI. After removal of 4 bases from V and 8 bases from J, the junction contained 10 bases not matched to a gene. CDR3 size: 14 residues. DNA of the CDR3: TGTGCCAGCTCACAACTATCCGGGACAGCCGAAGCTTTCTTT. Translating it yields CASSQLSGTAEAFF. Filled out from reference TRBV18 and TRBJ1-1, the complete variable domain reads NAGVMQNPRHLVRRRGQEARLRCSPMKGHSHVYWYRQLPEEGLKFMVYLQKENIIDESGMPKERFSAEFPKEGPSILRIQQVVRGDSAAYFCASSQLSGTAEAFFGQGTRLTVV.

The chain couples TRBV5-6 to TRBJ2-7; tentative D call: TRBD1 (6 bases). CDR1 is SGHDT and CDR2 is YYEEEE in the germline V gene. Trimming removed 2 bases from V and 1 base from J, with 7 bases in between. CDR3 size: 13 residues. CDR3: CASSLDRSYEQYF. The CDR3 DNA follows: TGTGCCAGCAGCTTAGACAGGTCCTACGAGCAGTACTTC. The full variable domain, completed using reference TRBV5-6 and TRBJ2-7, is DAGVTQSPTHLIKTRGQQVTLRCSPKSGHDTVSWYQQALGQGPQFIFQYYEEEERQRGNFPDRFSGHQFPNYSSELNVNALLLGDSALYLCASSLDRSYEQYFGPGTRLTVT.

The J gene is TRBJ1-1, the V gene TRBV3-1 (or the pseudogene TRBV3-2); the match to TRBD1 covers 7 bases. This CDR3 has 15 amino acids. With V trimmed by 1 base and J by 1 base, 3 bases remained unmatched. The V gene's germline CDR1 is LGHDT and CDR2 YNNKEL (reference sequence). CDR3 sequence: CASSQAWTGNTEAFF. The CDR3 nucleotides are TGTGCCAGCAGCCAAGCTTGGACAGGGAACACTGAAGCTTTCTTT.

This clone was seen a single time. This chain's CDR3 is CAALSGRGGPADTQYF. The DNA for the CDR3 is TGTGCCGCCCTCTCCGGAAGGGGGGGCCCTGCAGATACGCAGTATTTT. The gene calls are TRBV6-6 and TRBJ2-3, with D tentatively TRBD2 (7 bases). The CDR3 totals 16 residues. The germline V and J ends were trimmed by 11 bases and 4 bases, with 25 bases remaining between them. Germline loops: CDR1 MNHNY, CDR2 SVGAGI (reference sequence).

This chain joins TRBV7-2 and TRBJ1-2; 12 bases fit TRBD1. Looked up from germline, CDR1 is SGHTA and CDR2 is FQGNSA. This CDR3 is built from 15 residues. Germline trimming cut 4 bases from V and 8 bases from J; bases unmatched to any gene: 8. The CDR3 spells CASSYTGTGGGGYTF. CDR3 sequence (DNA): TGTGCCAGCAGCTATACCGGGACAGGGGGCGGAGGCTACACCTTC.

The gene calls are TRBV4-2 and TRBJ2-1, with a weak D call TRBD1 (6 bases). Trimming removed 3 bases from V and 10 bases from J, with 7 bases in between. Germline CDR1 and CDR2: LGHNA and YNFKEQ. This CDR3 has 11 residues. The CDR3 coding sequence is TGTGCCAGCAGCCACACAGGGGAGCAGTTCTTC. Translating gives CASSHTGEQFF.

This clone was seen only a few times. The chain employs TRBV4-2 and TRBJ2-2; 9 positions agree with TRBD1. J was trimmed by 1 base and V by 1 base; bases with no gene match: 1. The CDR3 totals 16 residues. The germline gives CDR1 LGHNA, CDR2 YNFKEQ. DNA for the CDR3: TGTGCCAGCAGCCAAGGGGGACAGGGGAACACCGGGGAGCTGTTTTTT. Its translation is CASSQGGQGNTGELFF.

The chain uses TRBV25-1 and TRBJ1-2; weak D call: TRBD1 (6 bases). With 6 bases removed from V and 8 bases from J, the gap between germline ends came to 19 bases. CDR3 size: 14 residues. Germline lookup yields CDR1 MGHDK and CDR2 SYGVNS. CDR3 DNA sequence: TGTGCCAGCAGAAACCGGACAGATACCCGAGGCTACACCTTC. This sequence encodes CASRNRTDTRGYTF.

The chain has TRBV7-3 and TRBJ2-1, with 11 bases identical to TRBD2. V dropped 5 bases and J dropped 6; count of bases not matched to a gene: 6. This CDR3 is 15 amino acids long. Germline CDR1 is SGHTA and CDR2 is FQGTGA. The CDR3 spells CASSTRLAGPNEQFF. The CDR3 DNA reads TGTGCCAGCAGCACCAGACTAGCGGGGCCCAATGAGCAGTTCTTC.

CDR3 nucleotide sequence: TGTGCTAGTGGTTTGCCGAAAACAGGGGAGAAGGGTCAGCCCCAGCATTTT. It yields the protein CASGLPKTGEKGQPQHF. This chain links TRBV12-5 with TRBJ1-5; 7 nucleotides agree with TRBD1. Trimming took 2 bases from V and 6 from J; bases not matched to a gene: 13. This CDR3 spans 17 amino acids. The germline CDR1 and CDR2 sequences are LGHNT and FRNRAP.

The V and J genes are TRBV18 and TRBJ1-5; 8 bases fit TRBD1. Germline loops: CDR1 KGHSH, CDR2 LQKENI. J was trimmed by 8 bases and V by 5 bases; bases with no gene match: 5. The CDR3 has 13 amino acids. In DNA form, the CDR3 reads TGTGCCAGCTCAGGACAGGGTGTGGAGCCCCAGCATTTT. This translates into CASSGQGVEPQHF.

The CDR3 DNA is TGTGCCAGCAGCTTGATGCGGCCCTTTGACACCGGGGAGCTGTTTTTT. Translation: CASSLMRPFDTGELFF. This sequence joins TRBV5-6 and TRBJ2-2; D unclear. Trimming stripped 1 base from V and 3 bases from J, with 13 bases between. The CDR3 extends over 16 amino acids. Germline V lookup: CDR1 SGHDT, CDR2 YYEEEE.

V gene TRBV2 combines with J gene TRBJ1-6; weak D call: TRBD1 (5 bases). The germline CDR1 and CDR2 sequences are SNHLY and FYNNEI. This CDR3 comprises 15 residues. V lost 4 bases and J 7 bases, leaving 14 bases between the germline ends. CDR3 amino acids: CASSVRQTDNSPLHF. In DNA, the CDR3 is TGTGCCAGCAGTGTGCGCCAGACAGACAATTCACCCCTCCACTTT. Combining the CDR3 with reference TRBV2 and TRBJ1-6 gives the whole variable domain EPEVTQTPSHQVTQMGQEVILRCVPISNHLYFYWYRQILGQKVEFLVSFYNNEISEKSEIFDDQFSVERPDGSNFTLKIRSTKLEDSAMYFCASSVRQTDNSPLHFGNGTRLTVT.

This chain uses TRBV18 with TRBJ1-2; 9 nucleotides match TRBD1. The germline V gene has CDR1 KGHSH and CDR2 LQKENI. The trim removed 3 bases at V and 7 bases at J, leaving 6 bases unmatched. This CDR3 contains 14 residues. The CDR3 protein is CASSPDRGRSGYTF. CDR3 in DNA: TGTGCCAGCTCACCGGACAGGGGACGCTCTGGCTACACCTTC.